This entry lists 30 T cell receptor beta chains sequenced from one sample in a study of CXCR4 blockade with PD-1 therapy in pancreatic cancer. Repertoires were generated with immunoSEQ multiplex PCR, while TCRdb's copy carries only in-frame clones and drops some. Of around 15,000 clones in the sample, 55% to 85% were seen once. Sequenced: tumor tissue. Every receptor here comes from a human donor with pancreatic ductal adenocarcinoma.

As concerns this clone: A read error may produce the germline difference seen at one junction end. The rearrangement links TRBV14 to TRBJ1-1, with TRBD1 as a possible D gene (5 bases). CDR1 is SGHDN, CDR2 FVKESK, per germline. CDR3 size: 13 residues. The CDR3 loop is CASSQDFWVTADF. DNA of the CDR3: TGTGCCAGCAGCCAAGATTTTTGGGTGACAGCCGACTTT.

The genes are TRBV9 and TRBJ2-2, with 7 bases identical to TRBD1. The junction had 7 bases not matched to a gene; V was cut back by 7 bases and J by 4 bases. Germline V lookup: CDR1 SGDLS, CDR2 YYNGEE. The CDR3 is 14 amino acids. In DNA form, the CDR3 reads TGTGCCAGCGAGGGGGCGATAAGCACCGGGGAGCTGTTTTTT. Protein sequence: CASEGAISTGELFF.

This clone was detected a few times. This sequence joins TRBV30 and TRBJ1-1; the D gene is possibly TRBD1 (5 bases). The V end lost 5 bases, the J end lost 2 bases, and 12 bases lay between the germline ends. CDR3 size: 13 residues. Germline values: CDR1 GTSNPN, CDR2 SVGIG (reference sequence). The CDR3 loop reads CAWSPGANTEAFF. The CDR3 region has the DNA TGTGCCTGGTCCCCTGGGGCCAACACTGAAGCTTTCTTT.

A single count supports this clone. CDR3 coding DNA: TGTGCCAGCAGCCCTACAGGTTCCTACAATGAGCAGTTCTTC. Its protein is CASSPTGSYNEQFF. This chain uses TRBV11-3 with TRBJ2-1; possible D gene TRBD1, 5 bases. Trimming pared 5 bases from V and 1 base from J, leaving 9 bases between. Germline V gene lookup returns CDR1 SGHNT and CDR2 YENEEA. The CDR3 totals 14 residues. Full variable domain (missing parts from reference TRBV11-3 and TRBJ2-1): EAGVVQSPRYKIIEKKQPVAFWCNPISGHNTLYWYLQNLGQGPELLIRYENEEAVDDSQLPKDRFSAERLKGVDSTLKIQPAELGDSAVYLCASSPTGSYNEQFFGPGTRLTVL.

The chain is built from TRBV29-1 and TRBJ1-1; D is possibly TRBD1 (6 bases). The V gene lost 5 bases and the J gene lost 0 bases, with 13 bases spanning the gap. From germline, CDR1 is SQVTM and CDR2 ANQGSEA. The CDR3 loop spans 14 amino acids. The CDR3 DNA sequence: TGCAGCGTTCAGAAAGGACAGCTGAACACTGAAGCTTTCTTT. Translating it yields CSVQKGQLNTEAFF.

CDR3 nucleotides: TGTGCCACCAGCAGGTTGGACAGGGGTAGGAATAATGAAAAACTGTTTTTT. Translation gives CATSRLDRGRNNEKLFF. The chain joins TRBV15 to TRBJ1-4; TRBD1 aligns across 9 bases. Germline V gene sequence: CDR1 LNHNV, CDR2 YYDKDF (reference sequence). The CDR3 consists of 17 residues. The J segment lost 4 bases and the V segment lost 3 bases, leaving 9 bases of the junction unmatched.

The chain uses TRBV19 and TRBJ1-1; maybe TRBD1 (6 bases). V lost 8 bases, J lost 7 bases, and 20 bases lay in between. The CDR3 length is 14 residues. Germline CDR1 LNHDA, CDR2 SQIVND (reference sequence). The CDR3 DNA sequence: TGTGCCAGTCGGATGGGGGGCATGTCGATTGAAGCTTTCTTT. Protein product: CASRMGGMSIEAFF.

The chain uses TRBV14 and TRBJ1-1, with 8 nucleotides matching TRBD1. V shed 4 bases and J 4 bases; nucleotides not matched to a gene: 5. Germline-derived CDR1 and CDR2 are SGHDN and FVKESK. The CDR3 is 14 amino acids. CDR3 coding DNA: TGTGCCAGCAGCCTTTTGACAGGGGTCACTGAAGCTTTCTTT. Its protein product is CASSLLTGVTEAFF.

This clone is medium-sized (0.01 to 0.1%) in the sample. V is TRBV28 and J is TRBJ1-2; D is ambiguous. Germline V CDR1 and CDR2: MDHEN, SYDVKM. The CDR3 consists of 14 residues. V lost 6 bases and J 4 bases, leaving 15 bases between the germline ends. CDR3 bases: TGTGCCAGCAGCCCTCGCGGAGCGGGCTATGGCTACACCTTC. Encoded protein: CASSPRGAGYGYTF.

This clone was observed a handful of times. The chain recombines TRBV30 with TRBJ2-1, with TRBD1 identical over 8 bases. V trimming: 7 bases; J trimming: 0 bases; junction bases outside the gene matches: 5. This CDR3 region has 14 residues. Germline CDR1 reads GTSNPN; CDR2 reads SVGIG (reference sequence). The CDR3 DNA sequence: TGTGCCTTTACACAGGGGGGCTCCTACAATGAGCAGTTCTTC. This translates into CAFTQGGSYNEQFF.

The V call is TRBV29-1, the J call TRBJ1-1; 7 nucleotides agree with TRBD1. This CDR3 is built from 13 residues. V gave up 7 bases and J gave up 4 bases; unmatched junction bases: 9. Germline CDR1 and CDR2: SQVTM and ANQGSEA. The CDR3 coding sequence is TGCAGCGCTCTAGACAGGGACCCCACTGAAGCTTTCTTT. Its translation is CSALDRDPTEAFF.

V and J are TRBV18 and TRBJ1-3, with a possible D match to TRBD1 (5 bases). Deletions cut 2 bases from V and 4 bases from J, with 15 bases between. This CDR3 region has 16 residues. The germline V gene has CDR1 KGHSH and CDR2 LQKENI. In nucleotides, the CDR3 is TGTGCCAGCTCACCAACAGGTCACCGTGCCGGAAACACCATATATTTT. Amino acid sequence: CASSPTGHRAGNTIYF.

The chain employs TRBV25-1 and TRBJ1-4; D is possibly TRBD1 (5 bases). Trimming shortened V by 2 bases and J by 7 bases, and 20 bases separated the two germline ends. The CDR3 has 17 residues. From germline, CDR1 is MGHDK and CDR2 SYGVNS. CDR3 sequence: CASSEEIGAGRSEKLFF. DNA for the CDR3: TGTGCCAGCAGTGAAGAAATTGGGGCAGGTCGTAGTGAAAAACTGTTTTTT. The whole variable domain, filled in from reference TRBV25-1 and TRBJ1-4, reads EADIYQTPRYLVIGTGKKITLECSQTMGHDKMYWYQQDPGMELHLIHYSYGVNSTEKGDLSSESTVSRIRTEHFPLTLESARPSHTSQYLCASSEEIGAGRSEKLFFGSGTQLSVL.

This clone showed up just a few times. Here the CDR3 reads CASSSGLAHAEQYF. CDR3 DNA: TGTGCCAGCAGCTCCGGACTAGCCCACGCCGAGCAGTACTTC. The chain links TRBV7-6 to TRBJ2-7, with TRBD2 matching over 8 bases. Trimming took 4 bases from V and 6 from J; bases not matched to a gene: 8. The CDR3 totals 14 residues. Per the germline V gene, CDR1 is SGHVS and CDR2 is FNYEAQ.

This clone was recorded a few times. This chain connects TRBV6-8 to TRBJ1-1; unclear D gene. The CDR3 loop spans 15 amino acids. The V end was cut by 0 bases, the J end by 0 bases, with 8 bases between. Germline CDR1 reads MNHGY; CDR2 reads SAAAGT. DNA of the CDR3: TGTGCCAGCAGTTACTCAGGCTGGGTGAACACTGAAGCTTTCTTT. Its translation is CASSYSGWVNTEAFF.

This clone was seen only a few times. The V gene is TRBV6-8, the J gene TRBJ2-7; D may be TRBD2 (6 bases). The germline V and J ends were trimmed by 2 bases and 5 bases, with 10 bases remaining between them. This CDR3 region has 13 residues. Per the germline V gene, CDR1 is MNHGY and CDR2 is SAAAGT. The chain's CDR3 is CASSYGGTDEQYF. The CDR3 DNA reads TGTGCCAGCAGTTACGGCGGGACTGACGAGCAGTACTTC.

CDR3 DNA: TGTGCCAGCAGACAACTAGCGGTTAACACCGGGGAGCTGTTTTTT. This translates into CASRQLAVNTGELFF. This chain uses TRBV2 with TRBJ2-2, with 8 bases lining up with TRBD2. This CDR3 is 15 amino acids long. Germline CDR1 reads SNHLY; CDR2 reads FYNNEI. V dropped 6 bases and J dropped 2; count of bases not matched to a gene: 5.

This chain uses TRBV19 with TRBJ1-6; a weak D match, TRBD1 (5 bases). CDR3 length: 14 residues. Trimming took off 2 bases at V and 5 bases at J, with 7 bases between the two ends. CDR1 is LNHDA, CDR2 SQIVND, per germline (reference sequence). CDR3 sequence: CASSISGNNSPLHF. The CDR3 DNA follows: TGTGCCAGTAGTATATCAGGGAATAATTCACCCCTCCACTTT.

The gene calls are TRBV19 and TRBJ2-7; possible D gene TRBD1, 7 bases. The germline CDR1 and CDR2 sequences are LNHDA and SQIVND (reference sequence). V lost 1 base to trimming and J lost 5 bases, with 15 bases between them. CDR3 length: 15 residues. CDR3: CASSIVARGANEQYF. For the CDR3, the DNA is TGTGCCAGTAGTATAGTGGCCAGGGGGGCCAACGAGCAGTACTTC.

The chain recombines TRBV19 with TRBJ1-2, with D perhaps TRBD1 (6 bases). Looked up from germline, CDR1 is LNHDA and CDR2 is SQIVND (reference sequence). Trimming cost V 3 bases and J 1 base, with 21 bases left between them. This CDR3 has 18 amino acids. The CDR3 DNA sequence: TGTGCCAGTAGTATGCCCTTGGGAACGGGGGCCAGTAACTATGGCTACACCTTC. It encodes CASSMPLGTGASNYGYTF. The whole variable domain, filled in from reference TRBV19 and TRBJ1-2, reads DGGITQSPKYLFRKEGQNVTLSCEQNLNHDAMYWYRQDPGQGLRLIYYSQIVNDFQKGDIAEGYSVSREKKESFPLTVTSAQKNPTAFYLCASSMPLGTGASNYGYTFGSGTRLTVV.

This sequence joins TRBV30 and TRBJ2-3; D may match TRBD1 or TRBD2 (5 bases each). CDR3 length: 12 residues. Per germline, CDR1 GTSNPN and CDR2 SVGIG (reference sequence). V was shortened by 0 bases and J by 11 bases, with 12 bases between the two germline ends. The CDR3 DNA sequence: TGTGCCTGGAGTGTATTCGGGGCTGGGCAGTATTTT. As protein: CAWSVFGAGQYF.

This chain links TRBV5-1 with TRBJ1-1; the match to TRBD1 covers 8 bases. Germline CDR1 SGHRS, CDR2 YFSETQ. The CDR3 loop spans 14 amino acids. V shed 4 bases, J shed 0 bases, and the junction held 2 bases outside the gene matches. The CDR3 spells CASSQGQVNTEAFF. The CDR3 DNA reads TGCGCCAGCAGCCAGGGACAGGTGAACACTGAAGCTTTCTTT. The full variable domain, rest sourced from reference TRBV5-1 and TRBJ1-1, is KAGVTQTPRYLIKTRGQQVTLSCSPISGHRSVSWYQQTPGQGLQFLFEYFSETQRNKGNFPGRFSGRQFSNSRSEMNVSTLELGDSALYLCASSQGQVNTEAFFGQGTRLTVV.

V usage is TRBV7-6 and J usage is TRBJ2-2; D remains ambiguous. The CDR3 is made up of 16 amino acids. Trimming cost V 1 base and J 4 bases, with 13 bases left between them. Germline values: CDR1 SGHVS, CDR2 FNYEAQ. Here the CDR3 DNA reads TGTGCCAGCAGCTTAGGAGGTGACGGTTTCACCGGGGAGCTGTTTTTT. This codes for CASSLGGDGFTGELFF.

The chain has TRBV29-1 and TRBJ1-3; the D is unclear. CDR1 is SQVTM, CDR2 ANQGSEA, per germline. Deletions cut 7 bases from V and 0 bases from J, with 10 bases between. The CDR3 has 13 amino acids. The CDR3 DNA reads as TGCAGCGGCCAGGAGAGCTCTGGAAACACCATATATTTT. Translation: CSGQESSGNTIYF.

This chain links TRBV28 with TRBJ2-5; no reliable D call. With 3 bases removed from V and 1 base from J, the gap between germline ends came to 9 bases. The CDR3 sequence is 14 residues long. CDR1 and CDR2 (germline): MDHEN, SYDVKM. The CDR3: CASSFMASQETQYF. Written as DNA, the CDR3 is TGTGCCAGCAGTTTTATGGCATCCCAAGAGACCCAGTACTTC.

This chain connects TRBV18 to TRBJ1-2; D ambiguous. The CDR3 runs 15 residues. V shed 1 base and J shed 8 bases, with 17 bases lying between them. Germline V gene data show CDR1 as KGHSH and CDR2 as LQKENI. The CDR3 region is CASSPLDKPGLGYTF. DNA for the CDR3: TGTGCCAGCTCACCACTAGACAAGCCGGGCCTGGGCTACACCTTC.

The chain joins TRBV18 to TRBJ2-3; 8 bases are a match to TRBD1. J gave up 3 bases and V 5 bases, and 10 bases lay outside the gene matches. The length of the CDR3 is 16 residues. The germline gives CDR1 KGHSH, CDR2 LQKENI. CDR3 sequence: CASSSSGRGRTDTQYF. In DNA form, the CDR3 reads TGTGCCAGCTCATCGTCGGGCAGGGGGCGTACAGATACGCAGTATTTT. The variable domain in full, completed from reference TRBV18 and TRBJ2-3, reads NAGVMQNPRHLVRRRGQEARLRCSPMKGHSHVYWYRQLPEEGLKFMVYLQKENIIDESGMPKERFSAEFPKEGPSILRIQQVVRGDSAAYFCASSSSGRGRTDTQYFGPGTRLTVL.

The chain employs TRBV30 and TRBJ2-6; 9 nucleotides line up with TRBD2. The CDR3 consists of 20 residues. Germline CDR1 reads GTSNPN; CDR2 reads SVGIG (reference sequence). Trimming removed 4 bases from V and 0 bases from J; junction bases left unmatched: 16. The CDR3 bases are TGTGCCTGGAATTGGGGACTAGCCTGGATCCAAAGCTCTGGGGCCAACGTCCTGACTTTC. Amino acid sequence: CAWNWGLAWIQSSGANVLTF.

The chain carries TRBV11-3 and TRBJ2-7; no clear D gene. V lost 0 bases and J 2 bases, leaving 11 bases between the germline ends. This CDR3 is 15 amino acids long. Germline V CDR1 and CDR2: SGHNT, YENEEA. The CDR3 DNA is TGTGCCAGCAGCTTAGAAAGGGCCTCTACCTACGAGCAGTACTTC. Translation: CASSLERASTYEQYF.

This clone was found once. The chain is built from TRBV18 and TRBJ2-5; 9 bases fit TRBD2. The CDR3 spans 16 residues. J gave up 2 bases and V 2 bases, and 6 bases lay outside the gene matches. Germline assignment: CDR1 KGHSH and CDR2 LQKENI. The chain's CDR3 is CASSPIPAGGQETQYF. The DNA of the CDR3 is TGTGCCAGCTCACCAATTCCAGCGGGAGGTCAAGAGACCCAGTACTTC.